The rows below give T cell receptor beta chains drawn from one sample of a study of T cell responses to AZD1222 COVID-19 vaccine. TCRdb's table, derived via immunoSEQ multiplex PCR, lists solely in-frame clones and lacks some. There are about 97,000 clones in the sample; around nine tenths occur only once, and 2.5% to 3.5% lies in the top ten. The sample consisted of peripheral blood, taken on day 0 of AZD1222 vaccination. The receptors originated from an adult in good health. Both conserved end residues are part of each CDR3. The D gene is left open where the match is weak. Expanded clones are given a class, and other clones once, few, many or no size at all.

J,V,size,D,CDR3,DNA
TRBJ1-4,TRBV7-8,-,-,CASSLEGGTTNEKLFF,TGTGCCAGCAGCTTAGAGGGGGGGACAACTAATGAAAAACTGTTTTTT
TRBJ2-5,TRBV24-1,-,-,CATSELEGGGETQYF,TGTGCCACCAGTGAACTCGAGGGGGGCGGAGAGACCCAGTACTTC
TRBJ1-1,TRBV29-1,-,-,CSGRHEAVAFF,TGCAGCGGACGCCATGAAGCTGTGGCTTTCTTT
TRBJ2-1,TRBV27,-,TRBD2,CASSPVGTGGRGEQFF,TGTGCCAGCAGTCCAGTCGGAACGGGGGGGCGCGGTGAGCAGTTCTTC
TRBJ2-2,TRBV4-3,-,-,CASSLSHTGYGELFF,TGCGCCAGCAGCCTGTCCCATACAGGGTACGGGGAGCTGTTTTTT
TRBJ2-5,TRBV20-1,-,-,CSASLAARLQETQYF,TGCAGTGCTAGTCTGGCGGCGCGTCTCCAAGAGACCCAGTACTTC
TRBJ2-5,TRBV10-3,-,-,CAIGPPMGGETQYF,TGTGCCATCGGACCACCTATGGGCGGCGAGACCCAGTACTTC
TRBJ1-5,TRBV3-1/TRBV3-2,few,-,CASSQGGYNQPQHF,TGTGCCAGCAGCCAAGGGGGCTACAATCAGCCCCAGCATTTT
TRBJ1-5,TRBV6-6,-,-,CASTEWGNQPQHF,TGTGCCAGCACCGAGTGGGGCAATCAGCCCCAGCATTTT
TRBJ2-7,TRBV7-6,-,TRBD1,CATRDSSYEQYF,TGTGCCACACGGGACAGCTCCTACGAGCAGTACTTC
TRBJ1-4,TRBV6-2/TRBV6-3,-,-,CASRYWTATNEKLFF,TGTGCCAGCAGATACTGGACAGCAACTAATGAAAAACTGTTTTTT
TRBJ2-2,TRBV24-1,-,TRBD1,CATSDRDSIRGGELFF,TGTGCCACCAGTGACCGGGACAGCATAAGGGGCGGGGAGCTGTTTTTT
TRBJ2-2,TRBV5-1,-,-,CASSRTANTGELFF,TGCGCCAGCAGCCGGACGGCGAACACCGGGGAGCTGTTTTTT
TRBJ1-4,TRBV20-1,-,-,CSASSRGWREKLFF,TGCAGTGCTAGTTCCAGGGGCTGGAGAGAAAAACTGTTTTTT
TRBJ2-7,TRBV7-2,once,-,CASNPSLGPGYEQYF,TGTGCCAGCAACCCTAGTCTGGGCCCCGGGTACGAGCAGTACTTC
TRBJ2-3,TRBV2,-,-,CASNHRQITDTQYF,TGTGCCAGCAATCATAGGCAGATCACAGATACGCAGTATTTT
TRBJ2-2,TRBV11-2,-,-,CASLVASTGELFF,TGTGCCAGCCTAGTGGCGAGCACCGGGGAGCTGTTTTTT
TRBJ1-3,TRBV30,-,-,CAWTHSAVSGNTIYF,TGTGCCTGGACCCACTCCGCGGTCTCTGGAAACACCATATATTTT
TRBJ2-7,TRBV11-3,few,-,CASSFMYEQYF,TGTGCCAGCAGCTTTATGTACGAGCAGTACTTC
TRBJ2-1,TRBV6-1,-,TRBD2,CASSERLAGASYNEQFF,TGTGCCAGCAGTGAACGGCTAGCGGGGGCCTCCTACAATGAGCAGTTCTTC
TRBJ1-1,TRBV7-6,few,TRBD1,CASSLVGTGDTEAFF,TGTGCCAGCAGCTTAGTCGGGACAGGGGATACTGAAGCTTTCTTT
TRBJ1-2,TRBV3-1/TRBV3-2,few,-,CASSQDPGLGGYTF,TGTGCCAGCAGCCAAGATCCAGGGCTCGGGGGCTACACCTTC
TRBJ1-5,TRBV6-5,-,-,CASSYQQNQPQHF,TGTGCCAGCAGTTACCAGCAAAATCAGCCCCAGCATTTT
TRBJ1-5,TRBV5-8,few,TRBD1,CASSPGQGHSNQPQHF,TGTGCCAGCAGCCCGGGACAGGGGCATAGCAATCAGCCCCAGCATTTT
TRBJ1-2,TRBV5-4,-,-,CASSLGDTGGYGYTF,TGTGCCAGCAGCTTGGGGGACACCGGGGGCTATGGCTACACCTTC
TRBJ1-1,TRBV30,-,TRBD1,CAWKRQGARTEAFF,TGTGCCTGGAAACGTCAGGGGGCGCGCACTGAAGCTTTCTTT
TRBJ1-1,TRBV5-5,-,-,CASTPNGVENTEAFF,TGTGCCAGCACCCCGAACGGGGTTGAGAACACTGAAGCTTTCTTT
TRBJ1-5,TRBV4-3,-,-,CASSLGVSNQPQHF,TGCGCCAGCAGCCTGGGGGTTAGCAATCAGCCCCAGCATTTT
TRBJ2-7,TRBV6-5,-,TRBD1,CASSSTDRTYEQYF,TGTGCCAGCAGTTCCACGGACAGGACCTACGAGCAGTACTTC
TRBJ2-1,TRBV29-1,-,TRBD1,CSVDPDRGPNEQFF,TGCAGCGTGGACCCGGACAGGGGTCCCAATGAGCAGTTCTTC
TRBJ1-5,TRBV6-6,-,-,CASSSGNSNQPQHF,TGTGCCAGCAGTTCCGGTAATAGCAATCAGCCCCAGCATTTT
TRBJ2-2,TRBV30,-,-,CAWSETGTWGTGELFF,TGTGCCTGGAGCGAAACCGGGACTTGGGGCACCGGGGAGCTGTTTTTT
TRBJ1-2,TRBV2,-,-,CASRQPGSYGYTF,TGTGCCAGCCGCCAGCCAGGGAGCTATGGCTACACCTTC
TRBJ1-3,TRBV7-8,-,-,CASVHSGNTIYF,TGTGCCAGCGTCCACTCTGGAAACACCATATATTTT
TRBJ1-2,TRBV7-8,-,-,CASSSNNYGYTF,TGTGCCAGCAGCTCTAACAACTATGGCTACACCTTC
TRBJ2-1,TRBV3-1/TRBV3-2,-,-,CASSQDSGPGSYNEQFF,TGTGCCAGCAGCCAAGATTCGGGACCGGGATCCTACAATGAGCAGTTCTTC
TRBJ1-5,TRBV2,-,TRBD1,CASSLQGYSNQPQHF,TGTGCCAGCAGTCTACAGGGGTATAGCAATCAGCCCCAGCATTTT
TRBJ2-7,TRBV5-1,-,-,CASSFGTVTYEQYF,TGCGCCAGCAGCTTCGGGACGGTTACCTACGAGCAGTACTTC
TRBJ1-1,TRBV18,-,-,CASSPPSGGTEAFF,TGTGCCAGCTCACCACCGTCCGGGGGAACTGAAGCTTTCTTT
TRBJ2-3,TRBV7-8,-,-,CASSLNRGGDTQYF,TGTGCCAGCAGCTTAAACAGGGGAGGAGATACGCAGTATTTT
TRBJ1-5,TRBV2,-,TRBD1,CASSEWDRVQPQHF,TGTGCCAGCAGTGAATGGGACAGGGTCCAGCCCCAGCATTTT
TRBJ2-7,TRBV24-1,-,-,CATSDGRDGPYEQYF,TGTGCCACCAGTGATGGCCGGGACGGGCCCTACGAGCAGTACTTC